One and the same sample provided the 28 T cell receptor beta chains below, sequenced in a study of early T cells in non-severe SARS-CoV-2 infection. TCRdb itself ran the 5' RACE reads through MiXCR, one entry per CDR3 protein. The sample records roughly 30,000 distinct CDR3 sequences, roughly 4.3% being singletons. Specimen: whole blood. These receptors came from an adult who was a healthcare worker with PCR-confirmed SARS-CoV-2 infection or an uninfected control (not recorded which).

The V gene is TRBV7-6, the J gene TRBJ1-3; 8 nucleotides agree with TRBD1. Germline trimming cut 5 bases from V and 2 bases from J; bases unmatched to any gene: 2. CDR3 length equals 14 residues. In germline, CDR1 is SGHVS, CDR2 FNYEAQ. The CDR3 sequence: CASSPQGAGNTIYF. The CDR3 nucleotides read TGTGCCAGCAGCCCACAGGGGGCTGGAAACACCATATATTTT.

This clonotype showed up many times. One end of the junction does not line up with germline, which may come from a read error. This sequence joins TRBV20-1 and TRBJ2-1; D is perhaps TRBD1 (6 bases). The CDR3 runs to 14 residues. From germline, CDR1 is DFQATT and CDR2 SNEGSKA (reference sequence). As DNA, the CDR3 is TGCAGTGCTCGAGACCCTTTGGACAGAAAAGAGCAGTTCTTC. This encodes CSARDPLDRKEQFF.

This clonotype was found many times. The chain carries TRBV6-2 or TRBV6-3 and TRBJ1-1, with a weak D call TRBD1 (5 bases). Germline CDR1 reads MNHEY; CDR2 reads SVGEGT. The CDR3 loop spans 16 amino acids. V was pared by 2 bases and J by 2 bases, with 15 bases between. The CDR3 DNA reads as TGTGCCAGCAGTTACCAGCACGGGGCCACCAACACTGAAGCTTTCTTT. This translates into CASSYQHGATNTEAFF.

This clonotype was picked up a small number of times. This chain uses TRBV27 with TRBJ2-2; perhaps D is TRBD1 or TRBD2 (5 bases each). The CDR3 has 15 residues. V was clipped by 4 bases and J by 4 bases, with 13 bases between them. Germline CDR1 MNHEY, CDR2 SMNVEV (reference sequence). For the CDR3, the DNA is TGTGCCAGCAGTTCACACCGGGACCCCACCGGGGAGCTGTTTTTT. Translated, it gives CASSSHRDPTGELFF.

This clonotype was picked up many times. The chain employs TRBV7-2 and TRBJ1-2, with no clear D. The V end lost 1 base, the J end lost 2 bases, and 5 bases lay between the germline ends. Germline CDR1 is SGHTA and CDR2 is FQGNSA. The CDR3 sequence is 13 residues long. CDR3 DNA: TGTGCCAGCAGCTTAGACAAGAACTATGGCTACACCTTC. Translating gives CASSLDKNYGYTF.

This clonotype appeared many times. This chain uses TRBV3-1 with TRBJ1-1; D gene ambiguous. Trimming took 1 base from V and 6 from J, leaving 6 bases between them. The CDR3 contains 12 residues. CDR1 and CDR2 (germline): LGHDT, YNNKEL (reference sequence). CDR3: CASSQVGAEAFF. The CDR3, as DNA: TGTGCCAGCAGCCAAGTGGGAGCTGAAGCTTTCTTT.

This chain uses TRBV10-3 with TRBJ1-2, with D unclear. The CDR3 extends over 14 amino acids. The germline CDR1 and CDR2 sequences are ENHRY and SYGVKD. V lost 0 bases to trimming and J lost 8 bases, with 13 bases between them. This CDR3 is CAISESEQFEGYTF. In nucleotides, the CDR3 is TGTGCCATCAGTGAGTCTGAACAGTTCGAAGGCTACACCTTC.

This clonotype has ten or more counts. The CDR3 loop is CAIALGQGYEQYF. The CDR3 coding sequence is TGTGCCATCGCCCTTGGACAGGGCTACGAGCAGTACTTC. The rearrangement uses TRBV7-8 and TRBJ2-7; 8 nucleotides agree with TRBD1. V was pared by 10 bases and J by 3 bases, with 8 bases of the junction left unmatched. The CDR3 sequence is 13 residues long. From germline, CDR1 is SGHVS and CDR2 FQNEAQ. The full variable domain, rest sourced from reference TRBV7-8 and TRBJ2-7, is GAGVSQSPRYKVAKRGQDVALRCDPISGHVSLFWYQQALGQGPEFLTYFQNEAQLDKSGLPSDRFFAERPEGSVSTLKIQRTQQEDSAVYLCAIALGQGYEQYFGPGTRLTVT.

This clonotype occurred many times. The CDR3 nucleotides read TGTGCCAGTAGGAGAGGGCCCCGACAGAGCACAGATACGCAGTATTTT. Translation: CASRRGPRQSTDTQYF. This chain connects TRBV19 to TRBJ2-3; D assignment may be TRBD1 or TRBD2 (5 bases each). The V gene lost 6 bases and the J gene lost 0 bases, with 16 bases spanning the gap. Germline V gene lookup returns CDR1 LNHDA and CDR2 SQIVND (reference sequence). The CDR3 contains 16 residues.

The table lists this clonotype with a few counts. The J gene is TRBJ2-2, the V gene TRBV30; D is possibly TRBD2 (5 bases). The CDR3 is 12 residues long. V was cut by 2 bases and J by 13 bases, with 14 bases left in between. Germline V gives CDR1 GTSNPN, CDR2 SVGIG (reference sequence). The CDR3 is CAWSPPRSGLFF. CDR3 coding DNA: TGTGCCTGGAGTCCCCCCCGCAGCGGGCTGTTTTTT.

This clonotype showed up just a few times. V and J are TRBV7-8 and TRBJ2-1, with D perhaps TRBD2 (5 bases). V shed 1 base and J shed 14 bases, with 15 bases lying between them. Germline CDR1 and CDR2: SGHVS and FQNEAQ. This CDR3 is built from 13 residues. CDR3 amino acids: CASSLGGGPRKFF. The CDR3 nucleotides are TGTGCCAGCAGCTTAGGCGGAGGCCCGCGCAAGTTCTTC.

This clonotype was found many times. The chain carries TRBV20-1 and TRBJ2-1; 11 nucleotides line up with TRBD2. The junction had 5 bases not matched to a gene; V was cut back by 3 bases and J by 4 bases. Germline V CDR1 and CDR2: DFQATT, SNEGSKA (reference sequence). CDR3 length: 15 amino acids. CDR3 sequence: CSASATSGGYNEQFF. The CDR3, as DNA: TGCAGTGCTAGTGCTACTAGCGGGGGATACAATGAGCAGTTCTTC.

This clonotype turned up a few times. A read error may be the cause here, since a much bigger clone is one base away. The rearrangement uses TRBV5-6 and TRBJ2-7, with 7 bases identical to TRBD1. Looked up from germline, CDR1 is SGHDT and CDR2 is YYEEEE. The CDR3 has 15 amino acids. The CDR3 bases are TGTGCCAACAGCTCGGCGACAGGGAGCTCCTACGAGCAGTACTTC. It codes for CANSSATGSSYEQYF.

This clonotype was recorded many times. This chain connects TRBV20-1 to TRBJ2-7, with 9 bases fitting TRBD2. Per the germline V gene, CDR1 is DFQATT and CDR2 is SNEGSKA (reference sequence). The V segment lost 5 bases and the J segment 2 bases; nucleotides outside the gene matches: 7. There are 14 residues in the CDR3. This CDR3 is CSAEGLAGTYEQYF. DNA of the CDR3: TGCAGTGCTGAGGGACTAGCTGGCACCTACGAGCAGTACTTC.

By share, this clonotype ranks as medium-sized (0.01 to 0.1%). The J gene is TRBJ2-2, the V gene TRBV6-4; D remains ambiguous. V was pared by 3 bases and J by 2 bases, with 4 bases between. The germline gives CDR1 MRHNA, CDR2 SNTAGT. The CDR3 sequence is 13 residues long. The CDR3 sequence: CASSEDNTGELFF. In nucleotides, the CDR3 is TGTGCCAGCAGTGAGGACAACACCGGGGAGCTGTTTTTT.

This clonotype was detected many times. V is TRBV7-2 and J is TRBJ2-5, with 14 bases fitting TRBD2. Per the germline V gene, CDR1 is SGHTA and CDR2 is FQGNSA. The CDR3 extends over 17 amino acids. V gave up 1 base and J gave up 5 bases; unmatched junction bases: 6. The CDR3: CASSLGLAGGPSETQYF. As DNA, the CDR3 is TGTGCCAGCAGCTTAGGACTAGCGGGAGGGCCCTCGGAGACCCAGTACTTC. Full variable domain (outside the CDR3, taken from reference TRBV7-2 and TRBJ2-5): GAGVSQSPSNKVTEKGKDVELRCDPISGHTALYWYRQSLGQGLEFLIYFQGNSAPDKSGLPSDRFSAERTGGSVSTLTIQRTQQEDSAVYLCASSLGLAGGPSETQYFGPGTRLLVL.

This clonotype was recorded at least ten times. The chain carries TRBV20-1 and TRBJ1-2; TRBD1 matches at 10 bases. From germline, CDR1 is DFQATT and CDR2 SNEGSKA (reference sequence). The CDR3 has 12 amino acids. V lost 6 bases to trimming and J lost 5 bases; unmatched junction nucleotides: 3. The CDR3 nucleotides read TGCAGTGCCGGGACAGGGGTATATGGCTACACCTTC. It yields the protein CSAGTGVYGYTF.

This clonotype showed up many times. This chain links TRBV19 with TRBJ1-5; 7 bases match TRBD1. The CDR3 totals 14 residues. The V and J ends lost 3 bases and 6 bases, in that order; junction bases with no gene match: 5. The germline CDR1 and CDR2 sequences are LNHDA and SQIVND (reference sequence). The CDR3 loop is CASSIIAGGQPQHF. The CDR3, as DNA: TGTGCCAGTAGTATTATTGCAGGGGGTCAGCCCCAGCATTTT.

This clonotype was seen ten or more times. This chain joins TRBV6-2 or TRBV6-3 and TRBJ2-7, with 7 nucleotides matching TRBD2. Germline CDR1 is MNHEY and CDR2 is SVGEGT. Trimming at V came to 3 bases and at J to 1 base, leaving 3 bases not matched to a gene. The CDR3 spans 14 residues. The CDR3 DNA follows: TGTGCCAGCAGTTATGCGGGGGTTTCCTACGAGCAGTACTTC. It encodes CASSYAGVSYEQYF.

This clonotype was seen only a few times. The chain employs TRBV5-6 and TRBJ2-3, with D possibly TRBD2 on 5 matching bases. V was trimmed by 4 bases and J by 1 base, leaving 10 bases between them. CDR1 is SGHDT, CDR2 YYEEEE, per germline. CDR3 length: 14 residues. CDR3 in DNA: TGTGCCAGCAGCCCTCGGACTGGCACAGATACGCAGTATTTT. Translation: CASSPRTGTDTQYF.

This clonotype was seen many times. The gene calls are TRBV5-5 and TRBJ2-7; a possible D gene is TRBD2 (5 bases). Looked up from germline, CDR1 is SGHKS and CDR2 is YYEKEE (reference sequence). The ends were cut back, 0 bases at V and 1 base at J, with 8 bases in the middle. The CDR3 covers 14 residues. DNA for the CDR3: TGTGCCAGCAGCTTGGGGCCGGGATCCTACGAGCAGTACTTC. Protein sequence: CASSLGPGSYEQYF.

The table lists this clonotype with many counts. One end of the junction does not line up with germline, which may come from a read error. The gene calls are TRBV15 and TRBJ2-3; 8 bases map to TRBD2. The CDR3 length is 13 residues. CDR1 is LNHNV and CDR2 is YYDKDF in the germline V gene (reference sequence). DNA for the CDR3: TGCGGTACAAGTAGCGGGGGCACAGATACGCAGTATTTT. Protein: CGTSSGGTDTQYF.

This clonotype was observed at least ten times. The rearrangement joins TRBV29-1 to TRBJ2-7, with D maybe TRBD1 (6 bases). The germline gives CDR1 SQVTM, CDR2 ANQGSEA. This CDR3 spans 12 amino acids. With 4 bases removed from V and 2 bases from J, the gap between germline ends came to 9 bases. The CDR3 region has the DNA TGCAGCGTTGGCAGGGGACCCTACGAGCAGTACTTC. Its protein product is CSVGRGPYEQYF.

This clonotype appeared many times. The CDR3 region is CASKDTYNEQFF. The DNA of the CDR3 is TGTGCCAGCAAAGACACGTACAATGAGCAGTTCTTC. The chain has TRBV2 and TRBJ2-1; no clear D. Germline V gives CDR1 SNHLY, CDR2 FYNNEI. The CDR3 length is 12 residues. The V gene lost 7 bases and the J gene lost 4 bases, with 8 bases spanning the gap.

This clonotype showed up many times. The chain employs TRBV10-3 and TRBJ1-3, with D possibly being TRBD1 (5 bases). V lost 6 bases to trimming and J lost 2 bases, with 14 bases between them. CDR1 is ENHRY, CDR2 SYGVKD, per germline. This CDR3 comprises 15 residues. CDR3 in DNA: TGTGCCATCAGGCGCACAGGCAACCCTGGAAACACCATATATTTT. Translation gives CAIRRTGNPGNTIYF.

Sample share makes this clonotype medium-sized (0.01 to 0.1%). The chain is built from TRBV11-2 and TRBJ2-3, with D tentatively TRBD1 or TRBD2 (5 bases each). The CDR3 sequence is 14 residues long. Germline CDR1 and CDR2: SGHAT and FQNNGV. The V end lost 3 bases, the J end lost 6 bases, and 13 bases lay between the germline ends. The CDR3 spells CASSFSWGRDTQYF. The DNA for the CDR3 is TGTGCCAGCAGCTTCTCGTGGGGACGGGATACGCAGTATTTT.

This clonotype was counted many times. CDR3 protein: CATSRQRSEAFF. CDR3 sequence (DNA): TGTGCCACCAGCAGGCAACGGTCTGAAGCTTTCTTT. The chain recombines TRBV15 with TRBJ1-1; no definite D call. CDR3 size: 12 residues. CDR1 LNHNV and CDR2 YYDKDF come from the germline V gene (reference sequence). V gave up 3 bases and J gave up 6 bases, with 8 bases separating them.

This clonotype was found many times. The chain couples TRBV6-2 or TRBV6-3 to TRBJ2-3, with D maybe TRBD2 (5 bases). CDR1 MNHEY and CDR2 SVGEGT come from the germline V gene. V was clipped by 10 bases and J by 6 bases, with 17 bases between them. The CDR3 runs to 13 residues. The CDR3 loop is CAIRPGNIDTQYF. The CDR3 DNA is TGTGCCATACGCCCCGGGAACATCGATACGCAGTATTTT.